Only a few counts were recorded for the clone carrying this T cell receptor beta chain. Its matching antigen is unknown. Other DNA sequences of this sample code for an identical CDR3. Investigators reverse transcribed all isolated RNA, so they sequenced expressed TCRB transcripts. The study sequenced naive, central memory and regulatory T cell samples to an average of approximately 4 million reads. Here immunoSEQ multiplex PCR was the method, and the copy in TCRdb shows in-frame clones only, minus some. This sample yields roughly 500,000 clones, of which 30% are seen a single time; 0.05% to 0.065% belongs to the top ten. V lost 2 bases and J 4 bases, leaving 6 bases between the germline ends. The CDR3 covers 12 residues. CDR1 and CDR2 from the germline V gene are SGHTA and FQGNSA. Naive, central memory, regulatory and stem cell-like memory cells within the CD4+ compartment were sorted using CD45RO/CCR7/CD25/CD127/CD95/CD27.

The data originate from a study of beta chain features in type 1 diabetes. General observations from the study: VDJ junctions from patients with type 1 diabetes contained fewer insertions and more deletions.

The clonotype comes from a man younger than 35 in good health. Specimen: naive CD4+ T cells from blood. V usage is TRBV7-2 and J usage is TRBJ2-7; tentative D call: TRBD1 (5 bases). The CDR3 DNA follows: TGTGCCAGCAGCTTACAGGGATACGAGCAGTACTTC. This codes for CASSLQGYEQYF.